These 22 T cell receptor beta chains were sequenced from one sample in a study of CD8+CD57+ T cells in acquired aplastic anemia. It was genomic DNA that served as the template for profiling TCR beta VDJ and CDR3. TCRdb ran MiXCR on the reads and lists one entry per CDR3 protein. The repertoire consists of fewer than 250,000 distinct CDR3 sequences, with roughly half occurring once and the leading ten covering 15% to 20%. The sequenced sample consisted of sorted CD4+, CD8+, or CD8+CD57+ T cells (not recorded which) from PBMCs. These receptors all come from a human donor in good health, serving as a control.

Comment on this clonotype: The junction departs from the called germline gene at one end, perhaps through a read error. V gene TRBV28 combines with J gene TRBJ2-7, with a weak D call TRBD1 (6 bases). CDR3 length equals 11 residues. CDR1 and CDR2 from the germline V gene are MDHEN and SYDVKM. CDR3 sequence (DNA): TGTGCCAGCAGTATCAGGGGCGAGCGGTGCTTC. Its protein product is CASSIRGERCF.

The chain combines TRBV10-3 with TRBJ2-1, with 8 positions matching TRBD2. V shed 10 bases and J 5 bases; nucleotides not matched to a gene: 10. This CDR3 has 14 amino acids. Germline V gives CDR1 ENHRY, CDR2 SYGVKD. CDR3 sequence (DNA): TGTGCCACCACCGGGGGGGTTTGGGACAATGAGCAGTTCTTC. Protein product: CATTGGVWDNEQFF.

The chain combines TRBV5-1 with TRBJ1-5; TRBD1 matches at 8 bases. The V and J ends lost 0 bases and 8 bases, in that order; junction bases with no gene match: 7. The CDR3 runs 15 residues. In germline, CDR1 is SGHRS, CDR2 YFSETQ. The DNA of the CDR3 is TGCGCCAGCAGCTTGGGGCCAGGGGGCATGAAGCCCCAGCATTTT. It encodes CASSLGPGGMKPQHF.

This rearrangement joins TRBV29-1 to TRBJ2-7, with D tentatively TRBD2 (6 bases). The V end lost 6 bases, the J end lost 2 bases, and 29 bases lay between the germline ends. The CDR3 has 18 residues. Looked up from germline, CDR1 is SQVTM and CDR2 is ANQGSEA. The CDR3 DNA sequence: TGCAGCGTAGCGACCCAGGGACTGGGGGTGGGGGGAGCCTACGAGCAGTACTTC. Translated: CSVATQGLGVGGAYEQYF.

J is TRBJ2-7 and V is TRBV10-3; D perhaps matches TRBD2 (5 bases). The CDR3 is 10 residues long. Trimming took 11 bases from V and 7 from J, leaving 12 bases between them. Per germline, CDR1 ENHRY and CDR2 SYGVKD. DNA of the CDR3: TGTGCCGTCGGAGGCCGGGAGCAGTACTTC. Translated, it gives CAVGGREQYF.

The V and J genes are TRBV25-1 and TRBJ1-6, with D uncertain. Germline V lookup: CDR1 MGHDK, CDR2 SYGVNS. The CDR3 totals 14 residues. The V end lost 8 bases, the J end lost 1 base, and 9 bases lay between the germline ends. The CDR3 bases are TGTGCCAGCGGAGGGTGTTCCTATAATTCACCCCTCCACTTT. Amino acids: CASGGCSYNSPLHF.

DNA of the CDR3: TGTGCCAGCAACTACGGGGGGTACGAGCAGTACTTC. Amino acid sequence: CASNYGGYEQYF. The chain joins TRBV7-9 to TRBJ2-7; 7 bases agree with TRBD2. The V and J ends lost 7 bases and 4 bases, in that order; junction bases with no gene match: 4. The length of the CDR3 is 12 residues. In germline, CDR1 is SEHNR, CDR2 FQNEAQ (reference sequence).

The chain links TRBV24-1 to TRBJ2-7, with 7 nucleotides matching TRBD1. V dropped 1 base and J dropped 3; count of bases not matched to a gene: 8. From germline, CDR1 is KGHDR and CDR2 SFDVKD. CDR3 length: 16 amino acids. CDR3 amino acids: CATSDLSLNRGYEQYF. CDR3 sequence (DNA): TGTGCCACCAGTGATTTATCGCTAAACAGGGGCTACGAGCAGTACTTC.

This clonotype has a single count. The rearrangement links TRBV24-1 to TRBJ2-2; 8 bases agree with TRBD1. The junction had 3 bases not matched to a gene; V was cut back by 7 bases and J by 3 bases. Germline V lookup: CDR1 KGHDR, CDR2 SFDVKD. The CDR3 consists of 14 residues. The CDR3 DNA sequence: TGTGCCACCAGGGGGACAGGTGACACCGGGGAGCTGTTTTTT. Translating gives CATRGTGDTGELFF.

This clonotype was found a few times. J is TRBJ1-2 and V is TRBV7-2; the D gene is possibly TRBD1 (6 bases). This CDR3 contains 13 residues. Trimming removed 9 bases from V and 2 bases from J, with 13 bases in between. Germline V lookup: CDR1 SGHTA, CDR2 FQGNSA. In nucleotides, the CDR3 is TGTGCCAGTACCGTCACAGGGAACTATGGCTACACCTTC. Residues: CASTVTGNYGYTF.

This clonotype has at least ten counts. The V gene is TRBV7-9, the J gene TRBJ2-2, with TRBD1 matching 7 bases. The junction had 12 bases not matched to a gene; V was cut back by 7 bases and J by 4 bases. The CDR3 is made up of 16 amino acids. CDR1 is SEHNR and CDR2 is FQNEAQ in the germline V gene (reference sequence). The CDR3 reads CASTSEKTGFTGELFF. CDR3 coding DNA: TGTGCCAGCACCTCCGAGAAGACAGGGTTCACCGGGGAGCTGTTTTTT.

This chain connects TRBV10-3 to TRBJ2-1; 12 nucleotides line up with TRBD2. J gave up 8 bases and V 4 bases, and 12 bases lay outside the gene matches. Germline V gene lookup returns CDR1 ENHRY and CDR2 SYGVKD. There are 17 residues in the CDR3. The CDR3: CAISAASGGALFHEQFF. The CDR3 DNA sequence: TGTGCCATCAGTGCCGCTAGCGGGGGGGCCCTTTTCCATGAGCAGTTCTTC.

The CDR3 nucleotides are TGTGCCAGCAGTTCCCTCGGGGGAGAGACCCAGTACTTC. Amino acids: CASSSLGGETQYF. V and J are TRBV12-3 or TRBV12-4 and TRBJ2-5; D is perhaps TRBD2 (6 bases). Between the trimmed V and J ends, which lost 4 bases and 4 bases, there was a span of 10 bases. CDR3 length: 13 residues.

This rearrangement joins TRBV4-1 to TRBJ2-5; 13 positions agree with TRBD2. Germline assignment: CDR1 MGHRA and CDR2 YSYEKL. The CDR3 extends over 19 amino acids. J lost 5 bases, V lost 4 bases, and 16 bases had no gene match. In DNA form, the CDR3 reads TGCGCCAGCAGCCTTGGTGCCCTTTTGGGGACTAGCGGGATCGAGACCCAGTACTTC. This codes for CASSLGALLGTSGIETQYF.

This clonotype was observed a single time. This chain connects TRBV7-9 to TRBJ2-1, with no clear D. The CDR3 runs 14 residues. Trimming removed 11 bases at V and 2 bases at J, with 16 bases between. The germline CDR1 and CDR2 sequences are SEHNR and FQNEAQ (reference sequence). The CDR3 region has the DNA TGTGCCGCAGCCCGCGATGGGACCTACAATGAGCAGTTCTTC. This gives the protein CAAARDGTYNEQFF.

For the CDR3, the DNA is TGCAGCGTAGTAGGACGAGGGAGGTCCTACGAGCAGTACTTC. This encodes CSVVGRGRSYEQYF. This chain uses TRBV29-1 with TRBJ2-7, with TRBD2 as a possible D gene (6 bases). The CDR3 is 14 amino acids. V lost 6 bases and J 1 base, leaving 16 bases between the germline ends. Germline V CDR1 and CDR2: SQVTM, ANQGSEA.

This clonotype was counted ten times or more. The chain joins TRBV6-5 to TRBJ1-1; D not certain. V lost 6 bases, J lost 5 bases, and 19 bases lay in between. The CDR3 extends over 15 amino acids. Germline V CDR1 and CDR2: MNHEY, SVGAGI. CDR3 DNA: TGTGCCAGCAGATTCCTCTGGGTCCGTCAGACTGAAGCTTTCTTT. As protein: CASRFLWVRQTEAFF.

This clonotype has a count of ten or more. This may stem from a read error, because a much larger clone lies one nucleotide away. This rearrangement joins TRBV10-3 to TRBJ2-6; TRBD1 or TRBD2 may be the D gene (5 bases each). Germline V gene sequence: CDR1 ENHRY, CDR2 SYGVKD. The CDR3 consists of 18 residues. DNA for the CDR3: TGTGCCATCAGGGGCGGAGGTCCAACGGCCCCTGGGGCCAACGCCCTGACTTTC. Protein: CAIRGGGPTAPGANALTF.

This clonotype was found once. The V call is TRBV7-8, the J call TRBJ2-1; 11 bases map to TRBD2. This CDR3 contains 15 residues. With 0 bases clipped from V and 10 bases from J, the junction kept 5 bases outside the gene matches. CDR1 and CDR2 from the germline V gene are SGHVS and FQNEAQ. This CDR3 is CASSLAGLAVGEQFF. CDR3 sequence (DNA): TGTGCCAGCAGCTTAGCGGGACTAGCGGTTGGAGAGCAGTTCTTC.

This chain connects TRBV7-3 to TRBJ1-5; 7 bases are a match to TRBD1. Germline lookup yields CDR1 SGHTA and CDR2 FQGTGA. The CDR3 runs to 17 residues. Trimming at V came to 2 bases and at J to 6 bases, leaving 13 bases not matched to a gene. The CDR3 loop is CASSLAGNRGRGQPQHF. The CDR3 coding sequence is TGTGCCAGCAGCTTAGCGGGTAACAGGGGTCGCGGTCAGCCCCAGCATTTT.

In this sample, this clonotype turned up many times. This chain joins TRBV5-8 and TRBJ2-2; 11 bases are a match to TRBD2. Germline V gene data show CDR1 as SGHTS and CDR2 as YDEGEE. V shed 5 bases, J shed 3 bases, and the junction held 6 bases outside the gene matches. The CDR3 covers 16 residues. The CDR3: CASRSGTSGYTGELFF. CDR3 nucleotide sequence: TGTGCCAGCAGATCCGGGACTAGCGGTTACACCGGGGAGCTGTTTTTT.

This chain connects TRBV10-3 to TRBJ1-2, with D perhaps TRBD1 (5 bases). V was pared by 6 bases and J by 5 bases, with 22 bases between. The CDR3 sequence is 16 residues long. CDR1 and CDR2 from the germline V gene are ENHRY and SYGVKD. The CDR3 DNA reads TGTGCCATCAGGGGGACTAGCGGGCAGGTGACTTATGGCTACACCTTC. Protein: CAIRGTSGQVTYGYTF.